The next 27 T cell receptor beta chains were all read from a single sample in a study of beta chain features in type 1 diabetes. Expressed TCRB transcripts were sequenced, since all the RNA that had been isolated was reverse transcribed. Assay: immunoSEQ multiplex PCR; the TCRdb copy retains only in-frame clones and omits some. The table records about 900,000 clones, roughly 17% of them present only once. The sequencing input was naive CD4+ T cells from blood. Receptor source: a woman aged 18-29 years in good health.

This clone was detected only a few times. V is TRBV7-9 and J is TRBJ2-3, with TRBD2 matching over 13 bases. V shed 5 bases and J 5 bases; nucleotides not matched to a gene: 7. Germline assignment: CDR1 SEHNR and CDR2 FQNEAQ (reference sequence). The CDR3 is made up of 16 amino acids. For the CDR3, the DNA is TGTGCCAGCAGCCAGGGACTAGCGGGATGGAGAGATACGCAGTATTTT. Encoded protein: CASSQGLAGWRDTQYF.

This chain links TRBV7-2 with TRBJ2-7; 9 bases line up with TRBD1. Trimming at V came to 6 bases and at J to 5 bases, leaving 5 bases not matched to a gene. The germline gives CDR1 SGHTA, CDR2 FQGNSA. This CDR3 region has 13 residues. For the CDR3, the DNA is TGTGCCAGCAGGGGACAGGGTAGCGACGAGCAGTACTTC. Amino acid sequence: CASRGQGSDEQYF. The full variable domain, its missing parts supplied by reference TRBV7-2 and TRBJ2-7, is GAGVSQSPSNKVTEKGKDVELRCDPISGHTALYWYRQSLGQGLEFLIYFQGNSAPDKSGLPSDRFSAERTGGSVSTLTIQRTQQEDSAVYLCASRGQGSDEQYFGPGTRLTVT.

This clone showed up just a few times. Other DNA sequences in this sample translate to the same CDR3. The V gene is TRBV28, the J gene TRBJ2-7; 8 bases fit TRBD2. Germline V gene data show CDR1 as MDHEN and CDR2 as SYDVKM. The V gene end was trimmed by 2 bases and the J gene end by 0 bases; junction bases not matched to a gene: 0. The CDR3 loop spans 14 amino acids. CDR3 loop: CASSLAGGSYEQYF. DNA for the CDR3: TGTGCCAGCAGTTTAGCGGGGGGCTCCTACGAGCAGTACTTC.

This clone has more than one count but fewer than ten. The CDR3 DNA reads TGCGCCAGCAGCCAAGGCCCCCAGACAGCGAGCTACAATGAGCAGTTCTTC. Translating gives CASSQGPQTASYNEQFF. The gene calls are TRBV4-1 and TRBJ2-1; a weak D match, TRBD1 (5 bases). The CDR3 contains 17 residues. Germline loops: CDR1 MGHRA, CDR2 YSYEKL. V dropped 1 base and J dropped 3 bases, with 16 bases sitting between them.

This clone was observed a handful of times. The rearrangement uses TRBV7-2 and TRBJ2-1; 7 bases match TRBD2. The germline CDR1 and CDR2 sequences are SGHTA and FQGNSA. This CDR3 has 17 amino acids. Trimming took 0 bases from V and 7 from J; bases not matched to a gene: 12. The CDR3 nucleotides are TGTGCCAGCAGCTTAGCGTTGAGACTAGCCACTGGGAATGAGCAGTTCTTC. It specifies CASSLALRLATGNEQFF.

Only a few counts were recorded for this clone. The chain combines TRBV19 with TRBJ2-5; the D is unclear. Germline V gene sequence: CDR1 LNHDA, CDR2 SQIVND (reference sequence). CDR3 length equals 13 residues. V gave up 4 bases and J gave up 1 base, with 7 bases separating them. The CDR3 region is CASSKQIQETQYF. The CDR3 nucleotides are TGTGCCAGTAGTAAACAGATCCAAGAGACCCAGTACTTC.

The chain is built from TRBV14 and TRBJ1-2, with D maybe TRBD1 (5 bases). Trimming removed 5 bases from V and 3 bases from J, with 10 bases in between. CDR1 is SGHDN and CDR2 is FVKESK in the germline V gene. This CDR3 spans 13 amino acids. The chain's CDR3 is CASSAQAHYGYTF. CDR3 DNA: TGTGCCAGCAGCGCACAGGCCCACTATGGCTACACCTTC.

The CDR3 loop reads CASSLDRVNYGYTF. The CDR3 bases are TGTGCCAGCAGCCTAGACCGAGTCAACTATGGCTACACCTTC. The genes are TRBV2 and TRBJ1-2; D is unresolved. Trimming shortened V by 6 bases and J by 2 bases, and 13 bases separated the two germline ends. The CDR3 is made up of 14 amino acids. CDR1 and CDR2 (germline): SNHLY, FYNNEI.

The chain has TRBV29-1 and TRBJ2-1; a weak D match, TRBD1 (6 bases). CDR3 size: 16 residues. The germline V gene encodes CDR1 SQVTM and CDR2 ANQGSEA. V shed 4 bases and J shed 3 bases, with 19 bases lying between them. CDR3 residues: CSVVSGDFKNYNEQFF. DNA of the CDR3: TGCAGCGTTGTGTCAGGGGATTTTAAAAACTACAATGAGCAGTTCTTC.

This clone was seen a few times. The rearrangement uses TRBV19 and TRBJ2-2; 10 nucleotides agree with TRBD1. Germline V CDR1 and CDR2: LNHDA, SQIVND (reference sequence). Trimming at V came to 4 bases and at J to 4 bases, leaving 9 bases not matched to a gene. This CDR3 has 17 amino acids. CDR3 loop: CASSSQYGTGVTGELFF. Here the CDR3 DNA reads TGTGCCAGTAGTAGTCAATATGGGACAGGGGTCACCGGGGAGCTGTTTTTT.

This clone was seen more than once but under ten times. The V gene is TRBV27, the J gene TRBJ2-1; 8 bases align to TRBD2. The CDR3 has 18 amino acids. Germline-derived CDR1 and CDR2 are MNHEY and SMNVEV (reference sequence). V gave up 3 bases and J gave up 2 bases; unmatched junction bases: 12. CDR3 nucleotides: TGTGCCAGCAGTTTCCGAGCTCAGCGGGAGCCCCCCTACAATGAGCAGTTCTTC. Protein: CASSFRAQREPPYNEQFF.

This clone was counted between two and nine times. The V gene is TRBV25-1, the J gene TRBJ2-3; a possible D gene is TRBD2 (5 bases). Germline V gives CDR1 MGHDK, CDR2 SYGVNS. CDR3 length: 14 amino acids. V was shortened by 6 bases and J by 1 base, with 11 bases between the two germline ends. The CDR3 loop is CASRISGGTDTQYF. CDR3 DNA: TGTGCCAGCAGGATAAGCGGAGGCACAGATACGCAGTATTTT.

The chain employs TRBV19 and TRBJ1-2; TRBD1 might be the D (6 bases). Germline CDR1 is LNHDA and CDR2 is SQIVND (reference sequence). V gave up 3 bases and J gave up 8 bases, with 13 bases separating them. The CDR3 is 13 residues long. CDR3: CASSIPQGRGYTF. The CDR3 DNA follows: TGTGCCAGTAGTATCCCCCAGGGGAGAGGCTACACCTTC.

This clone came up a few times. This rearrangement joins TRBV28 to TRBJ2-3; D remains ambiguous. V dropped 2 bases and J dropped 0 bases, with 9 bases sitting between them. The CDR3 is made up of 15 amino acids. In germline, CDR1 is MDHEN, CDR2 SYDVKM. The CDR3 loop is CASSLHSPSTDTQYF. The CDR3 DNA sequence: TGTGCCAGCAGTTTACACAGCCCTAGCACAGATACGCAGTATTTT.

The chain has TRBV19 and TRBJ2-6, with TRBD1 matching 9 bases. Looked up from germline, CDR1 is LNHDA and CDR2 is SQIVND (reference sequence). The trim removed 7 bases at V and 11 bases at J, leaving 9 bases unmatched. There are 14 residues in the CDR3. The chain's CDR3 is CASNSFGTGHVLTF. The CDR3 coding sequence is TGTGCCAGTAATAGCTTCGGGACAGGGCACGTCCTGACTTTC.

There are a few counts of this clone. V and J are TRBV7-9 and TRBJ2-5, with TRBD1 as a possible D gene (5 bases). Trimming took 4 bases from V and 5 from J, leaving 17 bases between them. The CDR3 totals 15 residues. Looked up from germline, CDR1 is SEHNR and CDR2 is FQNEAQ (reference sequence). CDR3 DNA sequence: TGTGCCAGCAGCTCACAGGTTCCCATGAGGGAGACCCAGTACTTC. Encoded protein: CASSSQVPMRETQYF.

Only a few counts were recorded for this clone. The V and J genes are TRBV4-3 and TRBJ2-2; D remains ambiguous. Trimming removed 0 bases at V and 4 bases at J, with 9 bases between. Germline V gene lookup returns CDR1 LGHNA and CDR2 YSLEER. The CDR3 is made up of 15 amino acids. The CDR3 DNA follows: TGCGCCAGCAGCCAAGACGTTTTCCGCACCGGGGAGCTGTTTTTT. Translation gives CASSQDVFRTGELFF.

There are a few counts of this clone. This chain connects TRBV9 to TRBJ2-7, with 12 bases that match TRBD2. The V and J ends lost 4 bases and 3 bases, in that order; junction bases with no gene match: 11. CDR1 SGDLS and CDR2 YYNGEE come from the germline V gene. The CDR3 has 17 residues. The CDR3 bases are TGTGCCAGCAGCCCCTGGGGTGGGACTAGCGGGTACTACGAGCAGTACTTC. Its protein product is CASSPWGGTSGYYEQYF.

This clone turned up a few times. This sequence joins TRBV7-9 and TRBJ2-3; TRBD2 aligns across 14 bases. With 5 bases clipped from V and 3 bases from J, the junction kept 10 bases outside the gene matches. The CDR3 contains 18 residues. From germline, CDR1 is SEHNR and CDR2 FQNEAQ (reference sequence). CDR3 nucleotide sequence: TGTGCCAGCAGCCCGGGACTAGCGGGAGACGGTTGGACAGATACGCAGTATTTT. The encoded protein is CASSPGLAGDGWTDTQYF.

The V call is TRBV2, the J call TRBJ1-2, with TRBD1 identical over 8 bases. Germline values: CDR1 SNHLY, CDR2 FYNNEI. V lost 6 bases, J lost 8 bases, and 5 bases stayed unmatched. CDR3 length equals 12 residues. Here the CDR3 reads CASRGTGGGYTF. Written as DNA, the CDR3 is TGTGCCAGCAGGGGGACAGGAGGCGGCTACACCTTC. Supplemented by reference TRBV2 and TRBJ1-2, the full variable domain reads EPEVTQTPSHQVTQMGQEVILRCVPISNHLYFYWYRQILGQKVEFLVSFYNNEISEKSEIFDDQFSVERPDGSNFTLKIRSTKLEDSAMYFCASRGTGGGYTFGSGTRLTVV.

This clone was seen more than once but under ten times. The rearrangement joins TRBV6-5 to TRBJ2-5; D is possibly TRBD1 (5 bases). TRBJ2-7 matches the DNA end more closely, so the J call is doubtful. The CDR3 contains 15 residues. Germline CDR1 reads MNHEY; CDR2 reads SVGAGI. CDR3 in amino acids: CASSLGAARSYEQYF. The CDR3, as DNA: TGTGCCAGCAGTTTAGGGGCAGCGCGATCCTACGAGCAGTACTTC.

A word on this clone: The junction departs from the called germline gene at one end, perhaps through a read error. The J gene is TRBJ2-5, the V gene TRBV6-6, with D maybe TRBD1 (6 bases). Germline assignment: CDR1 MNHNY and CDR2 SVGAGI (reference sequence). The CDR3 contains 13 residues. The DNA of the CDR3 is TGTGCCAGCAGTAAAACAGGGAACCTTTTCTCGGACTTC. It codes for CASSKTGNLFSDF.

In its sample, this clone was seen a few times. Sequence at one end of the junction differs from germline and may be a read error. This chain uses TRBV7-9 with TRBJ2-7; 12 nucleotides align to TRBD1. This CDR3 contains 13 residues. Germline CDR1 SEHNR, CDR2 FQNEAQ (reference sequence). The CDR3 DNA reads TGTGCCAGCAGCTTAGTGGGGACAGGGGGCTGGTTCTTC. As protein: CASSLVGTGGWFF.

V and J are TRBV4-2 and TRBJ2-1; 8 bases are shared with TRBD1. V lost 0 bases to trimming and J lost 0 bases; unmatched junction nucleotides: 10. CDR3 length equals 19 residues. CDR1 LGHNA and CDR2 YNFKEQ come from the germline V gene. The CDR3 protein is CASSQDRARGLGSYNEQFF. The CDR3 bases are TGTGCCAGCAGCCAAGATAGGGCCAGGGGGCTGGGCTCCTACAATGAGCAGTTCTTC.

This clone was detected a few times. In DNA form, the CDR3 reads TGTGCCTCAGAGCAGGGGAACACCGGGGAGCTGTTTTTT. This codes for CASEQGNTGELFF. The chain carries TRBV5-4 and TRBJ2-2; D is possibly TRBD1 (5 bases). Germline values: CDR1 SGHNT, CDR2 YYREEE (reference sequence). V lost 10 bases to trimming and J lost 1 base, with 11 bases between them. This CDR3 contains 13 residues.

The genes are TRBV27 and TRBJ2-5, with 9 bases that match TRBD1. The CDR3 contains 19 residues. Germline CDR1 reads MNHEY; CDR2 reads SMNVEV (reference sequence). The V segment lost 5 bases and the J segment 1 base; nucleotides outside the gene matches: 17. Here the CDR3 reads CASSLRRQGGRRTQETQYF. The CDR3 nucleotides are TGTGCCAGCAGTCTACGCCGACAGGGGGGTCGGCGAACCCAAGAGACCCAGTACTTC.

This clone showed up just a few times. The chain joins TRBV20-1 to TRBJ2-1; D unresolved. This CDR3 has 11 residues. Deletions cut 7 bases from V and 8 bases from J, with 12 bases between. Germline CDR1 and CDR2: DFQATT and SNEGSKA (reference sequence). CDR3 in DNA: TGCAGTGGTAGGAGTGGACATGAGCAGTTCTTC. Its protein is CSGRSGHEQFF.